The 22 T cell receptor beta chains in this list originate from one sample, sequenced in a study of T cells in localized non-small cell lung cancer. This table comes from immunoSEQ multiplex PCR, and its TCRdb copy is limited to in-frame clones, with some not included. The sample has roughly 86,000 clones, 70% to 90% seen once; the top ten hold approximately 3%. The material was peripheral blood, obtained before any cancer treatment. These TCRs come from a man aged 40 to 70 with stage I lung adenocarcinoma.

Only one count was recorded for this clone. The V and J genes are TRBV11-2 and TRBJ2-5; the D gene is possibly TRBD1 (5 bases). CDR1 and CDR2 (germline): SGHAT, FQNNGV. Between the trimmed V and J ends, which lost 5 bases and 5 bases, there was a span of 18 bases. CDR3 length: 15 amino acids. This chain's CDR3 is CASSLGTWGSETQYF. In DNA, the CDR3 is TGTGCCAGCAGCCTTGGTACTTGGGGCTCCGAGACCCAGTACTTC. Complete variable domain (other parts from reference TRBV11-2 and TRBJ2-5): EAGVAQSPRYKIIEKRQSVAFWCNPISGHATLYWYQQILGQGPKLLIQFQNNGVVDDSQLPKDRFSAERLKGVDSTLKIQPAKLEDSAVYLCASSLGTWGSETQYFGPGTRLLVL.

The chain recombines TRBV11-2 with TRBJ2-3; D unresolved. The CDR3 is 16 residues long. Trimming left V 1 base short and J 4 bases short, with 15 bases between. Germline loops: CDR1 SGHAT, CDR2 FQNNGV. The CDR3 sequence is CASSLVSGFNADTQYF. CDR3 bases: TGTGCCAGCAGCTTAGTTTCTGGGTTTAATGCAGATACGCAGTATTTT.

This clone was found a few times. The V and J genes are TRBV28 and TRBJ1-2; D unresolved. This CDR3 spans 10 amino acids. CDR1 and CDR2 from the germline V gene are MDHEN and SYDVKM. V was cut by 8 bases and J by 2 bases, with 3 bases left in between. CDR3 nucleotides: TGTGCCAGCGGAAACTATGGCTACACCTTC. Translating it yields CASGNYGYTF.

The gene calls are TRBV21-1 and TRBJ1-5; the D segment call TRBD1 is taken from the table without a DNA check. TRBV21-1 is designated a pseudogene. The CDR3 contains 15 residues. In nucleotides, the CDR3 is TGTGCCAGCAGCACCCGACAGGGGATGAATCAGCCCCAGCATTTT. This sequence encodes CASSTRQGMNQPQHF.

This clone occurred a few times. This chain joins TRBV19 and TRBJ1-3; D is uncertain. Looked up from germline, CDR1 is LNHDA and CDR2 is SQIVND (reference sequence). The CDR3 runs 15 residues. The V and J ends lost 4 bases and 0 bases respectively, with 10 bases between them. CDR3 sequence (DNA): TGTGCCAGTAGTACCTCGGTGGCCTCTGGAAACACCATATATTTT. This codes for CASSTSVASGNTIYF.

The DNA of the CDR3 is TGTGCCAGTAGTATAGCGCCAGGGGAGGGGTACGAGCAGTACTTC. Amino acids: CASSIAPGEGYEQYF. This chain connects TRBV19 to TRBJ2-7; D possibly corresponds to TRBD2 (7 bases). Germline-derived CDR1 and CDR2 are LNHDA and SQIVND (reference sequence). This CDR3 comprises 15 residues. The V end lost 1 base, the J end lost 4 bases, and 14 bases lay between the germline ends. Full variable domain (rest looked up from reference TRBV19 and TRBJ2-7): DGGITQSPKYLFRKEGQNVTLSCEQNLNHDAMYWYRQDPGQGLRLIYYSQIVNDFQKGDIAEGYSVSREKKESFPLTVTSAQKNPTAFYLCASSIAPGEGYEQYFGPGTRLTVT.

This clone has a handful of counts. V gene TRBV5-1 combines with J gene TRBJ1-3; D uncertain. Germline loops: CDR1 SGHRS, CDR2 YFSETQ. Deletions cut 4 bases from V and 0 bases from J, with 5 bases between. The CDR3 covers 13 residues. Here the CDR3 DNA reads TGCGCCAGCAGCGAGGGCTCTGGAAACACCATATATTTT. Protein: CASSEGSGNTIYF.

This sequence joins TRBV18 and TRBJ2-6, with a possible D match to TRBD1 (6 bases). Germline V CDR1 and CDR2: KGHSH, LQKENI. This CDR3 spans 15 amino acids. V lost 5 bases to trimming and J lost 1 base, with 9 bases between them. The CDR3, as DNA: TGTGCCAGCTCATCAGGACAGTCTGGGGCCAACGTCCTGACTTTC. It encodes CASSSGQSGANVLTF.

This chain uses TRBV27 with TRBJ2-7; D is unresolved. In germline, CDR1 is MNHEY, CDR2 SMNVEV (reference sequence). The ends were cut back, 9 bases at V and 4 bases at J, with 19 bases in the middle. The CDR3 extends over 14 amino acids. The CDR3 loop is CASRTVGGTYEQYF. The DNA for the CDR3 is TGTGCCAGTCGAACAGTGGGTGGCACATACGAGCAGTACTTC.

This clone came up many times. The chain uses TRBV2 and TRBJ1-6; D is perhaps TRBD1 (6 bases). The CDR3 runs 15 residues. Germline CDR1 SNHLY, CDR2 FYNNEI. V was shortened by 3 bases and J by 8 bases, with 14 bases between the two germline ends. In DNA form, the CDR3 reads TGTGCCAGCAGTGAGGAACAGGGAATTGATTCACCCCTCCACTTT. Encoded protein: CASSEEQGIDSPLHF.

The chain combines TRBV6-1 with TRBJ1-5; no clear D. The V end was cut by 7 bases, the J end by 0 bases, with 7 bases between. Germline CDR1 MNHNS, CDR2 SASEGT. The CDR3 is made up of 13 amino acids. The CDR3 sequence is CASNLYSNQPQHF. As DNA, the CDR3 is TGTGCCAGCAACCTGTATAGCAATCAGCCCCAGCATTTT.

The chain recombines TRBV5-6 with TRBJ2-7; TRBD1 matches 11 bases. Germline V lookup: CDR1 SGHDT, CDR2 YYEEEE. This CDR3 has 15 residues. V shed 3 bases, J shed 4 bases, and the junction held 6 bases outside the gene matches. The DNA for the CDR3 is TGTGCCAGCAGCTCTCGGACAGGGGGCTATTACGAGCAGTACTTC. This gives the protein CASSSRTGGYYEQYF.

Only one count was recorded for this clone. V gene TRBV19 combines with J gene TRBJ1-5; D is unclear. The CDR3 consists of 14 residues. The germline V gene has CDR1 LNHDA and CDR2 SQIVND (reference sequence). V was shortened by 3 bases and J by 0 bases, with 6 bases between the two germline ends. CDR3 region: CASSMGRSNQPQHF. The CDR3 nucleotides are TGTGCCAGTAGTATGGGTCGTAGCAATCAGCCCCAGCATTTT.

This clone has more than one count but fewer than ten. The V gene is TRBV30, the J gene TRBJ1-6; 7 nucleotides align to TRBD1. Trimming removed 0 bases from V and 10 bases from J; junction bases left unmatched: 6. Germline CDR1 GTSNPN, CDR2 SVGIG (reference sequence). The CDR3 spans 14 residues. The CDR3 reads CAWSVPQGVSPLHF. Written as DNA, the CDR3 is TGTGCCTGGAGTGTACCGCAGGGGGTCTCACCCCTCCACTTT.

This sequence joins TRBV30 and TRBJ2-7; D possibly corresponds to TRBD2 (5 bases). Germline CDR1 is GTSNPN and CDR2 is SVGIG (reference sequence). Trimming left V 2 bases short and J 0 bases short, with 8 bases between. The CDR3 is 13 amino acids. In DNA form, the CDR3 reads TGTGCCTGGAGTTGGAGGCGCTCCTACGAGCAGTACTTC. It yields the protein CAWSWRRSYEQYF. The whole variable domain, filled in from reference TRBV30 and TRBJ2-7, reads SQTIHQWPATLVQPVGSPLSLECTVEGTSNPNLYWYRQAAGRGLQLLFYSVGIGQISSEVPQNLSASRPQDRQFILSSKKLLLSDSGFYLCAWSWRRSYEQYFGPGTRLTVT.

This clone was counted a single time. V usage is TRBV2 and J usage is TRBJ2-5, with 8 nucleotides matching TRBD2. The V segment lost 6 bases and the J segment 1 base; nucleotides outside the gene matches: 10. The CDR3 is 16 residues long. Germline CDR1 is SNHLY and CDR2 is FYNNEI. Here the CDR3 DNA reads TGTGCCAGCAGCCGGGGGGGGAGGGGCTCCCAAGAGACCCAGTACTTC. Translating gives CASSRGGRGSQETQYF.

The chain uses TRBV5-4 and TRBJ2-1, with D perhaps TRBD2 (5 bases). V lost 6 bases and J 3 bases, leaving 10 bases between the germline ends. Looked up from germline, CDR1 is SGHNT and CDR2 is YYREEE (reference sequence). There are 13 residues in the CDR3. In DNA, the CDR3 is TGTGCCAGCAACATAGCGAACTACAATGAGCAGTTCTTC. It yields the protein CASNIANYNEQFF.

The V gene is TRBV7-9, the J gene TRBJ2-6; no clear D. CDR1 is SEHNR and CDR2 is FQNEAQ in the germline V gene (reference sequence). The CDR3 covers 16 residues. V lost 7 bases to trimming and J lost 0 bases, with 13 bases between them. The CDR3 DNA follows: TGTGCCAGCAACCACGGCAGCAACTCTGGGGCCAACGTCCTGACTTTC. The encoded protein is CASNHGSNSGANVLTF.

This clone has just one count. CDR3 sequence reads: CASSVVGPGDTQYF. In nucleotides, the CDR3 is TGTGCCAGCAGTGTGGTAGGACCTGGGGATACGCAGTATTTT. The chain has TRBV2 and TRBJ2-3, with no clear D. V was cut by 4 bases and J by 6 bases, with 14 bases left in between. Germline-derived CDR1 and CDR2 are SNHLY and FYNNEI. The CDR3 loop spans 14 amino acids.

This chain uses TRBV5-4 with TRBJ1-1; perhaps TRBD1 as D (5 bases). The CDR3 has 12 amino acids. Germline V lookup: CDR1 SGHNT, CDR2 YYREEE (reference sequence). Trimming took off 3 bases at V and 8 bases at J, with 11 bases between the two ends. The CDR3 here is CASSSWDREAFF. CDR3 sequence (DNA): TGTGCCAGCAGCTCTTGGGACCGGGAAGCTTTCTTT.

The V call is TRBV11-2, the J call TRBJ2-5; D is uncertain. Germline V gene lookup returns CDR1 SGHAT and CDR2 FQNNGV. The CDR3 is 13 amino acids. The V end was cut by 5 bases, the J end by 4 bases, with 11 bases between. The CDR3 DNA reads TGTGCCAGCAGCCGTTCTAAGGGAGAGACCCAGTACTTC. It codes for CASSRSKGETQYF.

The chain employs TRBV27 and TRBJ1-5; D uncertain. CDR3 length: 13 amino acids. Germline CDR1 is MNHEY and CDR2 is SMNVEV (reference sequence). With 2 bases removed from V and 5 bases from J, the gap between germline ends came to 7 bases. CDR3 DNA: TGTGCCAGCAGTTTACGGGGATATCAGCCCCAGCATTTT. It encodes CASSLRGYQPQHF.